This entry is about one TCR beta chain. Per the study methods: Amplification of reference gene primers provided the estimated nucleated cell counts. Sequenced by immunoSEQ multiplex PCR; TCRdb stores in-frame clones only, minus some. V and J calls and clone size are given by that table; D and trimming were obtained from the DNA. The data show under 85,000 clones, with around 82% seen just once and around 5% held by the top ten. This record belongs to a study of blood T cell repertoires in COVID-19. In the study overall: There were acute and convalescent COVID-19 samples, and they came from the United States, Italy and Spain. PBMCs, B-cell-depleted T cells, or T cells provided the cDNA or gDNA that made up the material.

The germline gives CDR1 SGHTS, CDR2 YDEGEE. V was pared by 0 bases and J by 0 bases, with 7 bases between. CDR3 size: 16 residues. The sequence was collected from a man in his fifties with active COVID-19. V gene TRBV5-8 combines with J gene TRBJ2-6, with D uncertain. The sequenced sample consisted of peripheral blood. The CDR3 region has the DNA TGTGCCAGCAGCTTGGACGGTTCCTCTGGGGCCAACGTCCTGACTTTC. This sequence encodes CASSLDGSSGANVLTF.